These 12 T cell receptor beta chains came from one sample sequenced in a study of T cell changes during pregnancy in multiple sclerosis. Some clones are missing from TCRdb's copy, which holds only in-frame ones; the method was immunoSEQ multiplex PCR. The table records tens of thousands of clones, roughly 92% of them present only once. The source was peripheral blood, collected in the first trimester of pregnancy. Receptor source: a female donor in good health, enrolled as a control in a pregnancy study.

V and J are TRBV9 and TRBJ2-1, with D tentatively TRBD2 (5 bases). This CDR3 region has 15 residues. Germline CDR1 SGDLS, CDR2 YYNGEE. Between the trimmed V and J ends, which lost 2 bases and 1 base, there was a span of 10 bases. CDR3 nucleotide sequence: TGTGCCAGCAGCGTTAGCGTTAGGTCCTACAATGAGCAGTTCTTC. Translating it yields CASSVSVRSYNEQFF. The whole variable domain, remainder taken from reference TRBV9 and TRBJ2-1, is DSGVTQTPKHLITATGQRVTLRCSPRSGDLSVYWYQQSLDQGLQFLIQYYNGEERAKGNILERFSAQQFPDLHSELNLSSLELGDSALYFCASSVSVRSYNEQFFGPGTRLTVL.

V and J are TRBV28 and TRBJ2-3; the match to TRBD2 covers 12 bases. This CDR3 is 16 amino acids long. Trimming took 8 bases from V and 5 from J; bases not matched to a gene: 11. Germline CDR1 reads MDHEN; CDR2 reads SYDVKM. Here the CDR3 reads CASAIGLAGWGDTQYF. CDR3 in DNA: TGTGCCAGCGCTATTGGACTAGCGGGATGGGGAGATACGCAGTATTTT.

The chain employs TRBV18 and TRBJ2-7; 13 positions match TRBD2. Looked up from germline, CDR1 is KGHSH and CDR2 is LQKENI. The CDR3 spans 15 residues. V lost 6 bases and J lost 6; bases outside the gene matches: 8. The CDR3, as DNA: TGTGCCAGCTCCCGAGGACTAGCGGGAGACGGCGAGCAGTACTTC. Its protein is CASSRGLAGDGEQYF.

The V and J genes are TRBV27 and TRBJ1-3; D may be TRBD1 (6 bases). The ends were cut back, 6 bases at V and 2 bases at J, with 11 bases in the middle. CDR3 length: 14 residues. Germline lookup yields CDR1 MNHEY and CDR2 SMNVEV (reference sequence). CDR3 sequence reads: CASSETGTGNTIYF. CDR3 DNA sequence: TGTGCCAGCAGCGAGACAGGAACTGGAAACACCATATATTTT.

V gene TRBV10-3 combines with J gene TRBJ1-5, with D perhaps TRBD1 (6 bases). The CDR3 contains 15 residues. Germline CDR1 is ENHRY and CDR2 is SYGVKD. V was clipped by 4 bases and J by 3 bases, with 13 bases between them. The CDR3, as DNA: TGTGCCATCAGTGGCAACACAGGGCACAATCAGCCCCAGCATTTT. Amino acid sequence: CAISGNTGHNQPQHF.

This chain joins TRBV13 and TRBJ2-3; D is perhaps TRBD1 (6 bases). The V and J ends lost 1 base and 5 bases respectively, with 13 bases between them. The CDR3 sequence is 15 residues long. Germline-derived CDR1 and CDR2 are PRHDT and FYEKMQ (reference sequence). The CDR3: CASSLDRATKDTQYF. Written as DNA, the CDR3 is TGTGCCAGCAGCTTAGACAGGGCTACAAAAGATACGCAGTATTTT.

This clone is a singleton in its sample. This chain links TRBV4-1 with TRBJ2-7, with a tentative D call TRBD2 (6 bases). The CDR3 has 11 amino acids. Germline CDR1 MGHRA, CDR2 YSYEKL. V was trimmed by 2 bases and J by 9 bases, leaving 8 bases between them. The CDR3 nucleotides read TGCGCCAGCAGCCAATTGGGGGGGCAGTACTTC. Translation gives CASSQLGGQYF.

This chain joins TRBV28 and TRBJ1-5; D possibly corresponds to TRBD1 (5 bases). Germline CDR1 is MDHEN and CDR2 is SYDVKM. The CDR3 is 14 residues long. V was shortened by 7 bases and J by 5 bases, with 15 bases between the two germline ends. CDR3 sequence (DNA): TGTGCCAGCAATGCGGGGACGAGGCATCAGCCCCAGCATTTT. Protein sequence: CASNAGTRHQPQHF.

The chain couples TRBV15 to TRBJ2-1; 10 bases agree with TRBD2. The trim removed 4 bases at V and 8 bases at J, leaving 11 bases unmatched. The CDR3 loop spans 16 amino acids. Germline V lookup: CDR1 LNHNV, CDR2 YYDKDF (reference sequence). The CDR3 DNA is TGTGCCACCAGCACTTACCTAGCGGGAGAAATCTATGAGCAGTTCTTC. Amino acids: CATSTYLAGEIYEQFF.

This rearrangement joins TRBV2 to TRBJ1-1, with a weak D call TRBD1 (5 bases). CDR1 and CDR2 (germline): SNHLY, FYNNEI. The CDR3 spans 13 residues. The V end was cut by 8 bases, the J end by 1 base, with 11 bases between. CDR3 sequence reads: CASGGTGNTEAFF. For the CDR3, the DNA is TGTGCCAGCGGGGGGACGGGGAACACTGAAGCTTTCTTT.

This sequence joins TRBV7-9 and TRBJ2-5; D remains ambiguous. Between the trimmed V and J ends, which lost 3 bases and 5 bases, there was a span of 4 bases. CDR1 is SEHNR, CDR2 FQNEAQ, per germline (reference sequence). The CDR3 is made up of 11 amino acids. CDR3 amino acids: CASSFSETQYF. As DNA, the CDR3 is TGTGCCAGCAGCTTTTCGGAGACCCAGTACTTC.

This chain joins TRBV6-5 and TRBJ1-4; D is perhaps TRBD1 (6 bases). The V and J ends lost 6 bases and 4 bases respectively, with 12 bases between them. Germline values: CDR1 MNHEY, CDR2 SVGAGI. The CDR3 runs 14 residues. The CDR3 is CASRRGGGNEKLFF. CDR3 sequence (DNA): TGTGCCAGCAGAAGGGGGGGAGGTAATGAAAAACTGTTTTTT.